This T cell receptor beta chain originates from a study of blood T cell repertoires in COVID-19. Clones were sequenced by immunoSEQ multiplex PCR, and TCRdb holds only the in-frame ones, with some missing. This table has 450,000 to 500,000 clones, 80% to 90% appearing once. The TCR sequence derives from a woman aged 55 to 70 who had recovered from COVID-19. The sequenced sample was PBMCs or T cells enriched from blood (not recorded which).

CDR3 sequence: CASRSSGSLGETQYF. CDR3 bases: TGTGCCAGTAGGTCTAGCGGGTCCTTAGGGGAGACCCAGTACTTC. The chain joins TRBV19 to TRBJ2-5, with TRBD2 matching 8 bases. The CDR3 totals 15 residues. CDR1 is LNHDA and CDR2 is SQIVND in the germline V gene (reference sequence). V was clipped by 6 bases and J by 5 bases; unmatched bases: 11.